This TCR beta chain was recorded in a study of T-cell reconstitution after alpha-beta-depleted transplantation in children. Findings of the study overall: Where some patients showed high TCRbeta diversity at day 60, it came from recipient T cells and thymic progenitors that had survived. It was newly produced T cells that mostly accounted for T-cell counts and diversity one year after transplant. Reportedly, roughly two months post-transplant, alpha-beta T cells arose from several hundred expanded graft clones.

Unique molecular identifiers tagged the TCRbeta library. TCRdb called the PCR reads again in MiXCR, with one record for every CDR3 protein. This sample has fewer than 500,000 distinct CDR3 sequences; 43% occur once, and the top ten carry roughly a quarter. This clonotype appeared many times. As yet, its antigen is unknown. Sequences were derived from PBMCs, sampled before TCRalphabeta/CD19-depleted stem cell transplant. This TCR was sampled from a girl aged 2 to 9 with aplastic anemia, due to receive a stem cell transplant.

The CDR3 bases are TGCAGTGCTACCGCCTCAAACCTTCGTAGCACAGATACGCAGTATTTT. Residues: CSATASNLRSTDTQYF. The V and J genes are TRBV20-1 and TRBJ2-3; no definite D call. Per germline, CDR1 DFQATT and CDR2 SNEGSKA (reference sequence). The CDR3 sequence is 16 residues long. Trimming took off 4 bases at V and 0 bases at J, with 17 bases between the two ends.